Listed here is a single TCR beta chain. No antigen is known for it. Measured with immunoSEQ multiplex PCR; TCRdb has only the in-frame clones, and not every one. The sample shows over 60,000 clones, approximately 84% of them seen only once. In germline, CDR1 is LGHNA, CDR2 YSLEER. This CDR3 has 15 amino acids. V dropped 4 bases and J dropped 6 bases, with 18 bases sitting between them. This entry is derived from a study of OX40 agonist ivuxolimab in advanced cancers. The study's findings and limits: On average, CD8+ T cells had more expanded clones than CD4+. Some nonresponders also had low normalized T-cell clonal expansion.

This chain uses TRBV4-3 with TRBJ1-2; TRBD1 might be the D (6 bases). The clonotype comes from an adult with an advanced solid tumor such as melanoma, head and neck, liver or kidney cancer. The sample here was CD4+ or CD8+ T cells sorted from blood, taken in a trial of the OX40 agonist ivuxolimab. The CDR3 bases are TGCGCCAGCAGCCCCCAAGCCAGGGGAAAGGATGGCTACACCTTC. Protein product: CASSPQARGKDGYTF.